This T cell receptor beta chain was documented in a study of a mutant IDH1 vaccine in newly diagnosed glioma. The assay was immunoSEQ multiplex PCR, and TCRdb's table has in-frame clones only and misses some. This sample has just under 45,000 clones, with around 90% found just once. Time point here: week 23, last vaccination. Vaccination used 300 ug of mutant IDH1 20-mer peptide per dose, with topical imiquimod. For this clone: Its antigen is not known.

The CDR3 runs 14 residues. V shed 0 bases and J shed 3 bases, with 7 bases lying between them. CDR1 is SGHRS and CDR2 is YFSETQ in the germline V gene. The clonotype was recovered from a man aged 50 to 59 with glioma. Specimen: PBMCs, collected from a glioma patient whose treatment included an IDH1 peptide vaccine. This rearrangement joins TRBV5-1 to TRBJ2-1; weak D call: TRBD1 (5 bases). CDR3 sequence: CASSLAGHYNEQFF. For the CDR3, the DNA is TGCGCCAGCAGCTTGGCCGGACACTACAATGAGCAGTTCTTC. The variable domain in full, with the rest retrieved from reference TRBV5-1 and TRBJ2-1, is KAGVTQTPRYLIKTRGQQVTLSCSPISGHRSVSWYQQTPGQGLQFLFEYFSETQRNKGNFPGRFSGRQFSNSRSEMNVSTLELGDSALYLCASSLAGHYNEQFFGPGTRLTVL.